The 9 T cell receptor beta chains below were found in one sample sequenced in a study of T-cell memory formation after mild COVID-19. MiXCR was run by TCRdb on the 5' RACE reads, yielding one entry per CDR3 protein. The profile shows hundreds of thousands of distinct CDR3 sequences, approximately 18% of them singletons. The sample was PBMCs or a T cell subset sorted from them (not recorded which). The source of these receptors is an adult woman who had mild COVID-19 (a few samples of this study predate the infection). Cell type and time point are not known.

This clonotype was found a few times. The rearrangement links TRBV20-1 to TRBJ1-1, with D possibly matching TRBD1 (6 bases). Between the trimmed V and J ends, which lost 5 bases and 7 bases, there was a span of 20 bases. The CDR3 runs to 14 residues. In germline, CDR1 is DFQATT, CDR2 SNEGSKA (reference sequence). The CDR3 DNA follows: TGCAGTGCTGATACAGGGATGGAGATCGGTGAAGCTTTCTTT. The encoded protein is CSADTGMEIGEAFF.

Written as DNA, the CDR3 is TGTGCCAGCAGCTTAATCAAGCGGTCAGAGCAGTTCTTC. Its translation: CASSLIKRSEQFF. This chain uses TRBV13 with TRBJ2-1; D perhaps matches TRBD2 (5 bases). Trimming cost V 2 bases and J 10 bases, with 12 bases left between them. The CDR3 covers 13 residues. CDR1 PRHDT and CDR2 FYEKMQ come from the germline V gene (reference sequence).

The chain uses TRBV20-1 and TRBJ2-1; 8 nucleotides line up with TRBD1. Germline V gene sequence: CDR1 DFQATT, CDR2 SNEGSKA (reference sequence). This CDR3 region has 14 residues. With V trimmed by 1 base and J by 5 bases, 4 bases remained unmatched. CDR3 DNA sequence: TGCAGTGCTAGAGCTACGGGACAGGACAATGAGCAGTTCTTC. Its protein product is CSARATGQDNEQFF.

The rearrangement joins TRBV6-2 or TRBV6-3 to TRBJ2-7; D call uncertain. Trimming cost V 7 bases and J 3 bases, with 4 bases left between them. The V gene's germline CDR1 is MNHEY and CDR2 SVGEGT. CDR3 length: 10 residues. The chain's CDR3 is CASNRYEQYF. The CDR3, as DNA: TGTGCCAGCAATCGCTACGAGCAGTACTTC.

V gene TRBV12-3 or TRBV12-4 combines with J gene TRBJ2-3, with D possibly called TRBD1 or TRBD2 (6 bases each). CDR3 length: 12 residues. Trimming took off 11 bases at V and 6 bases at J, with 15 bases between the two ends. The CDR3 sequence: CASRRGGDTQYF. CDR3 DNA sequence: TGTGCCTCACGGAGAGGGGGGGATACGCAGTATTTT.

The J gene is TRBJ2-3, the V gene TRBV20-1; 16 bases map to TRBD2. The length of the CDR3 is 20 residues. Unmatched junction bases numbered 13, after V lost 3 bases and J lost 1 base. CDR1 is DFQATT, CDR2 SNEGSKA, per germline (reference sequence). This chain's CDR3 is CSASSPGLAGGPLGTDTQYF. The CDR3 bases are TGCAGTGCTAGCAGTCCGGGACTAGCGGGGGGGCCGCTGGGCACAGATACGCAGTATTTT.

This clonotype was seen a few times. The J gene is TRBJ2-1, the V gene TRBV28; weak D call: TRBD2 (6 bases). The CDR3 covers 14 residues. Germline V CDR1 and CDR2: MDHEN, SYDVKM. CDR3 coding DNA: TGTGCATCGGGAGTCTCCTACTCCTACAATGAGCAGTTCTTC. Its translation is CASGVSYSYNEQFF.

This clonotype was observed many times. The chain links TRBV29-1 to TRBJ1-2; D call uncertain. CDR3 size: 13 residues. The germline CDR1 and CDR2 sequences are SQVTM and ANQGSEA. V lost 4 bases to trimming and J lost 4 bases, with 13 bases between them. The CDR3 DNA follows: TGCAGCGTTGGGCCAAACTCCGGCTATGGCTACACCTTC. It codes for CSVGPNSGYGYTF.

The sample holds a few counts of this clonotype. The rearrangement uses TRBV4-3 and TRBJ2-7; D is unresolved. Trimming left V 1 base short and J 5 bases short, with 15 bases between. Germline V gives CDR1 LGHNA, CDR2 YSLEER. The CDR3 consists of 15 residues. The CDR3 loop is CASSQGPSLVDEQYF. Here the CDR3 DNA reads TGCGCCAGCAGCCAAGGGCCGTCGTTGGTGGACGAGCAGTACTTC.